The 9 T cell receptor beta chains in this list originate from one sample, sequenced in a study of technical replicates of blood from a few donors. Only in-frame clones appear in the TCRdb table, and some are missing; sequencing was by immunoSEQ multiplex PCR. The sample has about 75,000 clones; approximately 92% are singletons. Sequencing was performed on T cells isolated from PBMCs. These receptor sequences come from a human donor in good health.

The chain uses TRBV6-6 and TRBJ2-7; D is perhaps TRBD2 (5 bases). The germline CDR1 and CDR2 sequences are MNHNY and SVGAGI (reference sequence). The CDR3 length is 14 residues. The ends were cut back, 6 bases at V and 6 bases at J, with 18 bases in the middle. Here the CDR3 reads CASRFQPEAGEQYF. Here the CDR3 DNA reads TGTGCCAGCAGATTTCAACCGGAGGCAGGCGAGCAGTACTTC.

This clone was seen a few times. This chain connects TRBV11-3 to TRBJ2-1, with 8 bases lining up with TRBD2. CDR1 is SGHNT, CDR2 YENEEA, per germline. V was clipped by 1 base and J by 12 bases; unmatched bases: 14. The CDR3 runs to 16 residues. This CDR3 reads CASSLGLLAVSPLQFF. In DNA form, the CDR3 reads TGTGCCAGCAGCTTAGGCTTACTAGCGGTAAGCCCCCTGCAGTTCTTC. The variable domain in full, with the rest retrieved from reference TRBV11-3 and TRBJ2-1, is EAGVVQSPRYKIIEKKQPVAFWCNPISGHNTLYWYLQNLGQGPELLIRYENEEAVDDSQLPKDRFSAERLKGVDSTLKIQPAELGDSAVYLCASSLGLLAVSPLQFFGPGTRLTVL.

The genes are TRBV7-9 and TRBJ2-4, with D uncertain. This CDR3 spans 12 amino acids. Germline V gene lookup returns CDR1 SEHNR and CDR2 FQNEAQ (reference sequence). The V end was cut by 1 base, the J end by 6 bases, with 4 bases between. In DNA form, the CDR3 reads TGTGCCAGCAGCTTAGACAGAAACATTCAGTACTTC. It codes for CASSLDRNIQYF.

The gene calls are TRBV6-5 and TRBJ1-3; no firm D call. The CDR3 totals 13 residues. V lost 4 bases and J lost 1, with 5 bases in between. Germline V gives CDR1 MNHEY, CDR2 SVGAGI. The CDR3, as DNA: TGTGCCAGCAGTTCTAGATCTGGAAACACCATATATTTT. Protein product: CASSSRSGNTIYF.

The V call is TRBV28, the J call TRBJ2-1; 9 nucleotides agree with TRBD2. The CDR3 consists of 16 residues. Trimming cost V 3 bases and J 5 bases; bases outside gene matches: 8. Germline values: CDR1 MDHEN, CDR2 SYDVKM. The CDR3 spells CASSFLTSGANNEQFF. CDR3 DNA: TGTGCCAGCAGTTTTCTGACTAGCGGAGCCAACAATGAGCAGTTCTTC.

V gene TRBV19 combines with J gene TRBJ1-3; TRBD1 matches 8 bases. The V gene end was trimmed by 3 bases and the J gene end by 4 bases; junction bases not matched to a gene: 5. Per the germline V gene, CDR1 is LNHDA and CDR2 is SQIVND (reference sequence). CDR3 size: 15 residues. Here the CDR3 DNA reads TGTGCCAGTAGTATCGACAGGGGATACGGAAACACCATATATTTT. It is translated as CASSIDRGYGNTIYF.

In DNA form, the CDR3 reads TGTGCCAGTAGTATAGGGACAGGAGGCTATGGCTACACCTTC. Its protein product is CASSIGTGGYGYTF. The V gene is TRBV19, the J gene TRBJ1-2; 7 bases align to TRBD1. The CDR3 covers 14 residues. The ends lost 1 base at V and 4 bases at J; junction bases unmatched: 3. Germline CDR1 is LNHDA and CDR2 is SQIVND (reference sequence).

V gene TRBV5-1 combines with J gene TRBJ1-3; D not certain. This CDR3 has 15 residues. CDR1 and CDR2 (germline): SGHRS, YFSETQ. Trimming shortened V by 2 bases and J by 2 bases, and 11 bases separated the two germline ends. CDR3 sequence: CASSLAGSTGNTIYF. Written as DNA, the CDR3 is TGCGCCAGCAGCTTAGCAGGATCCACTGGAAACACCATATATTTT.

This clone was observed a single time. The chain is built from TRBV6-5 and TRBJ2-7; D is unresolved. Trimming removed 5 bases at V and 2 bases at J, with 13 bases between. The CDR3 sequence is 14 residues long. Germline CDR1 and CDR2: MNHEY and SVGAGI. The CDR3 is CASSRPGYAYEQYF. In nucleotides, the CDR3 is TGTGCCAGCAGTCGACCGGGTTATGCCTACGAGCAGTACTTC.